In this sample, the clone carrying this T cell receptor beta chain turned up a few times. Its antigen is not identified. Viral peptide pools were used in the ViraFEST assay to expand antigen-specific CD4+ T cells, and sequencing came afterward. At the end of 9 to 11 days of culture, CD4+ T cells were isolated. Nucleocapsid antibodies stayed negative before and after vaccination, showing no earlier SARS-CoV-2 infection. Supplemented with around 9.6 IU/ml IL-2 and 10 ug/ml peptides, roughly 2 million PBMC per well were kept in culture. This record belongs to a study of vaccination effects on CD4 cells after COVID-19. Produced via immunoSEQ multiplex PCR; TCRdb's table is partial and in-frame only. Here the sample spans 52,000 or so clones, about two thirds being singletons. Germline V lookup: CDR1 DFQATT, CDR2 SNEGSKA (reference sequence). The CDR3 length is 9 residues. Overall study findings and caveats: Clones arising from infection and from vaccination showed marked clonal contraction late after vaccination. Cross-reactivity toward common cold coronaviruses was confined to only 1 of 255 vaccine-induced clones in healthy vaccinees.

Sequences were derived from CD4+ T cells from PBMCs cultured with SARS-CoV-2 spike peptides, sampled before COVID-19 vaccination. The rearrangement uses TRBV20-1 and TRBJ2-3; D gene uncertain. This receptor was taken from a human donor who received a COVID-19 vaccine. This CDR3 reads CRSTDTQYF. Written as DNA, the CDR3 is TGCAGGTCGACAGATACGCAGTATTTT.